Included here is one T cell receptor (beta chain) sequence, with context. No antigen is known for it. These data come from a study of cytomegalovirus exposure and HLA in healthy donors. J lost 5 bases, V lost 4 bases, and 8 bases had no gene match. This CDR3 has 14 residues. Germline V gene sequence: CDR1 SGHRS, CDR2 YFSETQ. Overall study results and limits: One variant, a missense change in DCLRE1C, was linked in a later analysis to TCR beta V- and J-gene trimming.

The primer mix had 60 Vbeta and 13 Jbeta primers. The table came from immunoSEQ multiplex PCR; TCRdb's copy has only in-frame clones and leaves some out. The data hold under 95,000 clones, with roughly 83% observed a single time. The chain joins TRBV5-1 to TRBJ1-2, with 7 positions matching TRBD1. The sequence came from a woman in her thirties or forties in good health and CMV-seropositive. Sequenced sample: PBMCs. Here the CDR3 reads CASSPTGQAYGYTF. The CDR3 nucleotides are TGCGCCAGCAGCCCCACTGGACAGGCGTATGGCTACACCTTC.